This is a list of T cell receptor beta chains from one sample in a study of shared clonotypes between healthy human individuals. Using immunoSEQ multiplex PCR, the repertoire was profiled, and TCRdb retains in-frame clones only, with some absent. The table shows about 2 million clones, with about 95% occurring only once. The sample was naive CD8+ T cells sorted from blood. The receptors were gathered from a man aged 18 to 29 in good health. CDR3s include the opening cysteine and the closing phenylalanine or tryptophan. Each record gives: J gene, clone size, V gene, D gene, CDR3 DNA, CDR3 protein. A D gene is named only where the DNA matches it firmly. Size values are once, few and many counts, or a class for expanded clones, and some rows have none.

TRBJ1-2 NA TRBV4-3 TRBD1 TGCGCCAGCAGCCTCGGACAGGGTGGACTCTATGGCTACACCTTC CASSLGQGGLYGYTF
TRBJ1-2 NA TRBV2 NA TGTGCCAGCAGTGAAGTTGACACGGAAATCTATGGCTACACCTTC CASSEVDTEIYGYTF
TRBJ2-4 NA TRBV6-1 TRBD1 TGTGCCAGCAGTGAACGGGGACAGCTACTAGCCAAAAACATTCAGTACTTC CASSERGQLLAKNIQYF
TRBJ2-1 NA TRBV11-2 TRBD1 TGTGCCAGCAGCTTAGATTTGGCCATGAGCGGTCAGGGGGCGAGCAATGAGCAGTTCTTC CASSLDLAMSGQGASNEQFF
TRBJ1-5 NA TRBV29-1 NA TGCAGCGTTGAGGTCGGGTTCGGGCAGCCCCAGCATTTT CSVEVGFGQPQHF
TRBJ1-2 once TRBV19 TRBD1 TGTGCCAGTACAGACAGGGGGCTTTTCTATGGCTACACCTTC CASTDRGLFYGYTF
TRBJ2-7 once TRBV11-2 NA TGTGCCAGCAGCTGGCTAGCGAGGCACTACGAGCAGTACTTC CASSWLARHYEQYF
TRBJ1-1 NA TRBV6-5 NA TGTGCCAGCTTGGACAGTATGAACACTGAAGCTTTCTTT CASLDSMNTEAFF
TRBJ2-1 NA TRBV5-6 NA TGTGCCAGCAGCTTGGTAAGCAATGAGCAGTTCTTC CASSLVSNEQFF
TRBJ2-7 NA TRBV28 TRBD1 TGTGCCAGCAGTTCCACAAACAGGGGTGGGACCTACGAGCAGTACTTC CASSSTNRGGTYEQYF
TRBJ2-7 NA TRBV4-1 NA TGCGCCAGCAGCCAAGATAGTACGGGGGGCGCCCGGGACGAGCAGTACTTC CASSQDSTGGARDEQYF
TRBJ1-2 NA TRBV4-1 NA TGCGCCAGCAGCCCTATCGTGGAGTATGGCTACACCTTC CASSPIVEYGYTF
TRBJ2-1 NA TRBV9 NA TGTGCCAGCAGCATCCTTCGGAGTGACGTTGAGCAGTTCTTC CASSILRSDVEQFF
TRBJ1-6 NA TRBV7-9 NA TGTGCCAGCACGAGCTCCTATAATTCACCCCTCCACTTT CASTSSYNSPLHF
TRBJ2-7 NA TRBV27 NA TGTGCCAGCAGCTTAGGTTGGGCCCGGGACTACGAGCAGTACTTC CASSLGWARDYEQYF
TRBJ2-4 once TRBV30 NA TGTGCCGGGCAGGACGGGAGATCCAAAAACATTCAGTACTTC CAGQDGRSKNIQYF
TRBJ2-5 NA TRBV7-8 NA TGTGCCAGCAGCTTAGACCTCACAGAGACCCAGTACTTC CASSLDLTETQYF
TRBJ1-5 NA TRBV21-1 NA TGTGCCAGCAGCAAGCGGGAGGTAAGCAATCAGCCCCAGCATTTT CASSKREVSNQPQHF
TRBJ2-7 NA TRBV10-1 NA TGCGCCCCCAGGGGCCCGGGTGGTTACGAGCAGTACTTC CAPRGPGGYEQYF
TRBJ2-1 NA TRBV27 NA TGTGCCAGCAGTTTCCCCGGGAATGAGCAGTTCTTC CASSFPGNEQFF
TRBJ2-7 NA TRBV27 TRBD2 TGTGCCAGCAGGGGAGCGGGGGGAAACTACGAGCAGTACTTC CASRGAGGNYEQYF
TRBJ2-7 NA TRBV7-9 NA TGTGCCAGCAGCTTAGTAGGAGGGGACTACGAGCAGTACTTC CASSLVGGDYEQYF
TRBJ2-1 NA TRBV7-8 TRBD2 TGTGCCAGCAGCTTAGGACTAGCGGGGGGGTCTTACAATGAGCAGTTCTTC CASSLGLAGGSYNEQFF
TRBJ2-1 NA TRBV27 NA TGTGCCAGCAGTTTTTCTGGGTCCTACAATGAGCAGTTCTTC CASSFSGSYNEQFF
TRBJ1-1 NA TRBV7-9 NA TGTGCCAGCAGCTACACATACACTGAAGCTTTCTTT CASSYTYTEAFF
TRBJ1-2 NA TRBV2 TRBD1 TGTGCCAGCAGTGAAAGTATGACAGGGGAATATGGCTACACCTTC CASSESMTGEYGYTF
TRBJ2-1 NA TRBV7-9 NA TGTGCCAGCAGCTTACGAGGGGGCTCCTACAATGAGCAGTTCTTC CASSLRGGSYNEQFF
TRBJ2-7 NA TRBV5-6 NA TGTGCCAGCAGCTTTTCGTGGTCCGAGCAGTACTTC CASSFSWSEQYF
TRBJ2-1 NA TRBV13 TRBD2 TGTGCCAGCAGCACCATAGCGGGTAACAATGAGCAGTTCTTC CASSTIAGNNEQFF
TRBJ2-1 NA TRBV29-1 TRBD1 TGCAGCGTTGAAGGGACAGGGGCGGTATACAATGGGCAGTTCTTC CSVEGTGAVYNGQFF
TRBJ1-2 few TRBV7-8 NA TGTGCCAGCAGCTTCCCCGAGGGGGATGGCTACACCTTC CASSFPEGDGYTF
TRBJ2-5 NA TRBV14 TRBD2 TGTGCCAGCAGCCAAGGAGGCGGGAGGGGTCTAGAGACCCAGTACTTC CASSQGGGRGLETQYF
TRBJ2-5 NA TRBV11-2 TRBD2 TGTGCCAGCAGCTTAGAACCGGGACTAGCGGGACAAGAGACCCAGTACTTC CASSLEPGLAGQETQYF
TRBJ2-7 NA TRBV5-4 NA TGTGCCAGCAGCTCGGAGGACAGTGGCTCCTACGAGCAGTACTTC CASSSEDSGSYEQYF
TRBJ2-7 NA TRBV4-1 TRBD1 TGCGCCAGCAGCCCCCACCAGGGGGCGGGTGGCGAGCAGTACTTC CASSPHQGAGGEQYF
TRBJ1-1 NA TRBV4-3 NA TGCGCCAGCAGCCAAGAAAGAGGGGTGGACACTGAAGCTTTCTTT CASSQERGVDTEAFF
TRBJ2-1 once TRBV30 TRBD2 TGTGCCTGGAGTGTACGGGAGGGGTACAATGAGCAGTTCTTC CAWSVREGYNEQFF
TRBJ2-2 NA TRBV27 NA TGTGCCAGCAGTTTTACGGCCGGGGAGCTGTTTTTT CASSFTAGELFF
TRBJ2-7 NA TRBV6-5 TRBD1 TGTGCCAGCAGTTACGGGGACAGGGTCGAGCAGTACTTC CASSYGDRVEQYF
TRBJ1-4 NA TRBV30 NA TGTGCCTGGAGTGTAGGGCAGGGAGGAGAAAAACTGTTTTTT CAWSVGQGGEKLFF
TRBJ1-5 NA TRBV7-3 NA TGTGCCAGCAGCTCCGACCGGGTCGGAATCAATCAGCCCCAGCATTTT CASSSDRVGINQPQHF
TRBJ2-7 NA TRBV9 TRBD2 TGTGCCAGCAGCGTAGATAGCGGGAGCCCCTACGAGCAGTACTTC CASSVDSGSPYEQYF
TRBJ1-2 NA TRBV19 TRBD1 TGTGCCAGTCACAAGGACAGGGTGGGTGGCTACACCTTC CASHKDRVGGYTF
TRBJ1-1 NA TRBV6-5 NA TGTGCCAGCACCGTTGACGGGGCGGGGAACACTGAAGCTTTCTTT CASTVDGAGNTEAFF
TRBJ2-6 NA TRBV18 NA TGTGCCAGCTCACCAAAGGACGAGACTGGGGCCAACGTCCTGACTTTC CASSPKDETGANVLTF
TRBJ2-5 NA TRBV28 TRBD1 TGTGCCAGCAAGAGGGGGCTAGGGCAAGAGACCCAGTACTTC CASKRGLGQETQYF
TRBJ1-1 NA TRBV7-9 NA TGTGCCAGCAGCTTTTTGGCGGACGAAGCTTTCTTT CASSFLADEAFF
TRBJ1-6 NA TRBV13 NA TGTGCCAGCAGCTTAGAAAGCTCCTATAATTCACCCCTCCACTTT CASSLESSYNSPLHF
TRBJ1-1 NA TRBV6-1 NA TGTGCCACCGTCCGGGGTGGGGTGAACACTGAAGCTTTCTTT CATVRGGVNTEAFF
TRBJ1-1 NA TRBV4-1 NA TGCGCCAGCAGCCAAGATCGTCTGGGTTGGAGCGCTGAAGCTTTCTTT CASSQDRLGWSAEAFF
TRBJ2-5 NA TRBV15 NA TGTGCCACCAGCAGAGGACTAGGGGGGATGAAGACCCAGTACTTC CATSRGLGGMKTQYF
TRBJ2-7 NA TRBV9 NA TGTGCCAGCAGCGAGGGAGGCCAACCTTTCTACGAGCAGTACTTC CASSEGGQPFYEQYF
TRBJ2-1 NA TRBV6-1 NA TGTGCCAGCAGGGACTTGTATTACAATGAGCAGTTCTTC CASRDLYYNEQFF
TRBJ2-7 NA TRBV7-9 TRBD2 TGTGCCAGCAGCCCAGGACTAGCGGGAGCGTCCTTGTCCTACGAGCAGTACTTC CASSPGLAGASLSYEQYF
TRBJ2-7 NA TRBV4-1 NA TGCGCCAGCAGCCACCTTGACAGTGGGTACGAGCAGTACTTC CASSHLDSGYEQYF
TRBJ1-4 once TRBV9 NA TGTGCCAGCAGCCCCTCGGCCGGGATGGGGGAAAAACTGTTTTTT CASSPSAGMGEKLFF
TRBJ2-5 NA TRBV7-9 NA TGTGCCATGCGGGGGCTGTACCAAGAGACCCAGTACTTC CAMRGLYQETQYF
TRBJ2-7 NA TRBV7-2 TRBD2 TGTGCCAGCAGCTTAGAACTAGCGGGGGGGACCTACGAGCAGTACTTC CASSLELAGGTYEQYF
TRBJ2-1 NA TRBV27 TRBD2 TGTGCCAGCAGCCCGGGGACTAGCGGCCGGGGAGAGCAGTTCTTC CASSPGTSGRGEQFF